The next 14 T cell receptor beta chains were all read from a single sample in a study of control samples from healthy donors and cancer patients. Sequenced by immunoSEQ multiplex PCR; TCRdb stores in-frame clones only, minus some. The sample lists tens of thousands of clones, about four fifths occurring once. The sample consisted of blood. The receptors derive from a woman aged 55-75 years in good health.

V gene TRBV27 combines with J gene TRBJ2-7, with D hard to call. V gave up 8 bases and J gave up 1 base, with 0 bases separating them. This CDR3 has 9 amino acids. Germline V CDR1 and CDR2: MNHEY, SMNVEV (reference sequence). CDR3: CASSYEQYF. As DNA, the CDR3 is TGTGCCAGCTCCTACGAGCAGTACTTC.

The chain combines TRBV18 with TRBJ2-7; no definite D call. CDR3 length: 12 amino acids. V lost 2 bases, J lost 6 bases, and 8 bases lay in between. Germline values: CDR1 KGHSH, CDR2 LQKENI. The CDR3 sequence: CASSPTAGEQYF. CDR3 coding DNA: TGTGCCAGCTCACCAACGGCTGGCGAGCAGTACTTC. Full variable domain (outside the CDR3, taken from reference TRBV18 and TRBJ2-7): NAGVMQNPRHLVRRRGQEARLRCSPMKGHSHVYWYRQLPEEGLKFMVYLQKENIIDESGMPKERFSAEFPKEGPSILRIQQVVRGDSAAYFCASSPTAGEQYFGPGTRLTVT.

This chain uses TRBV5-1 with TRBJ2-3; D is undetermined. The germline gives CDR1 SGHRS, CDR2 YFSETQ. The germline V and J ends were trimmed by 1 base and 6 bases, with 9 bases remaining between them. This CDR3 contains 13 residues. The CDR3 DNA reads as TGCGCCAGCAGCTTGAGACTGGGGGATACGCAGTATTTT. This codes for CASSLRLGDTQYF.

Remarks on this clone: This sample includes further DNA sequences coding for the same CDR3. This CDR3 reads CASSPTGNQPQHF. The CDR3 nucleotides read TGTGCCAGCTCACCAACCGGAAATCAGCCCCAGCATTTT. The rearrangement uses TRBV18 and TRBJ1-5, with D unclear. Trimming removed 2 bases from V and 4 bases from J, with 6 bases in between. Germline V CDR1 and CDR2: KGHSH, LQKENI. CDR3 length: 13 residues.

V gene TRBV6-5 combines with J gene TRBJ1-6; 8 nucleotides match TRBD1. Germline lookup yields CDR1 MNHEY and CDR2 SVGAGI. This CDR3 has 14 residues. The V and J ends lost 6 bases and 6 bases, in that order; junction bases with no gene match: 4. The CDR3 DNA reads as TGTGCCAGCAGGGCAGGGGGCTTTAATTCACCCCTCCACTTT. This sequence encodes CASRAGGFNSPLHF.

V gene TRBV18 combines with J gene TRBJ2-3; 12 positions match TRBD2. CDR1 is KGHSH, CDR2 LQKENI, per germline. V was pared by 4 bases and J by 4 bases, with 0 bases of the junction left unmatched. The CDR3 is 14 amino acids. The CDR3 reads CASSRLAGADTQYF. As DNA, the CDR3 is TGTGCCAGCTCACGACTAGCGGGGGCAGATACGCAGTATTTT.

This chain connects TRBV18 to TRBJ2-1; maybe TRBD1 (5 bases). The CDR3 totals 15 residues. Germline V lookup: CDR1 KGHSH, CDR2 LQKENI. V shed 5 bases and J shed 6 bases, with 17 bases lying between them. The CDR3 loop reads CASSGSQGIGNEQFF. CDR3 DNA sequence: TGTGCCAGCTCAGGTTCGCAGGGAATCGGCAATGAGCAGTTCTTC.

The gene calls are TRBV28 and TRBJ1-4, with D unresolved. V lost 8 bases and J lost 10, with 8 bases in between. Per the germline V gene, CDR1 is MDHEN and CDR2 is SYDVKM. This CDR3 has 10 amino acids. In DNA form, the CDR3 reads TGTGCCAGCGGGTCGGGAAAACTGTTTTTT. It encodes CASGSGKLFF.

The chain is built from TRBV2 and TRBJ1-4; unclear D gene. Between the trimmed V and J ends, which lost 4 bases and 0 bases, there was a span of 6 bases. The CDR3 sequence is 14 residues long. The V gene's germline CDR1 is SNHLY and CDR2 FYNNEI. CDR3 nucleotide sequence: TGTGCCAGCAGTGCCCGGGCAACTAATGAAAAACTGTTTTTT. Translating gives CASSARATNEKLFF.

The rearrangement uses TRBV6-2 or TRBV6-3 and TRBJ2-5; D gene ambiguous. Trimming left V 1 base short and J 5 bases short, with 2 bases between. The length of the CDR3 is 11 residues. The V gene's germline CDR1 is MNHEY and CDR2 SVGEGT. For the CDR3, the DNA is TGTGCCAGCAGTTACTTTGAGACCCAGTACTTC. This translates into CASSYFETQYF.

V is TRBV12-3 or TRBV12-4 and J is TRBJ1-5; D gene ambiguous. V was trimmed by 8 bases and J by 0 bases, leaving 5 bases between them. CDR3 length: 12 residues. This CDR3 is CASRVSNQPQHF. The CDR3 region has the DNA TGTGCCAGCCGGGTTAGCAATCAGCCCCAGCATTTT.

This clone turned up a few times. The gene calls are TRBV7-2 and TRBJ1-1; 8 bases line up with TRBD1. V lost 2 bases and J lost 4; bases outside the gene matches: 9. This CDR3 region has 16 residues. From germline, CDR1 is SGHTA and CDR2 FQGNSA. CDR3 DNA: TGTGCCAGCAGCTTAAGACCCTCTACAGGGGGCACTGAAGCTTTCTTT. Translating it yields CASSLRPSTGGTEAFF.

The chain uses TRBV3-1 (or the pseudogene TRBV3-2) and TRBJ1-1; unclear D gene. This CDR3 comprises 16 residues. Germline V gene data show CDR1 as LGHDT and CDR2 as YNNKEL (reference sequence). V was shortened by 3 bases and J by 0 bases, with 14 bases between the two germline ends. The CDR3 DNA sequence: TGTGCCAGCAGCCACCTCGGTCGGGGAATGAACACTGAAGCTTTCTTT. Its protein product is CASSHLGRGMNTEAFF.

This clone was recorded a few times. In the same sample, other DNA sequences code for this CDR3. The chain recombines TRBV11-2 with TRBJ2-2; D uncertain. Trimming removed 1 base at V and 5 bases at J, with 2 bases between. In germline, CDR1 is SGHAT, CDR2 FQNNGV. There are 12 residues in the CDR3. CDR3 sequence reads: CASSLGTGELFF. The CDR3 bases are TGTGCCAGCAGCTTAGGGACCGGGGAGCTGTTTTTT.